These T cell receptor beta chains were read from a single sample in a study of T-cell reconstitution after alpha-beta-depleted transplantation in children. A single record per CDR3 protein comes from TCRdb applying MiXCR to the PCR reads. The sample holds about 580,000 distinct CDR3 sequences; approximately 22% are singletons and the top ten take less than 15%. The sample in question was PBMCs, mostly from graft donor cells, obtained 360 days after TCRalphabeta/CD19-depleted stem cell transplant. The receptors were sampled from a boy in the first two years of life who had a stem cell transplant for acute myeloid leukemia, so the T cells may come from the graft donor. Each CDR3 is given without its conserved first and last residue.

v_call	j_call	cdr3_aa
TRBV20-1	TRBJ2-1	SASSSSGFYNEQF
TRBV11-2	TRBJ2-5	ASSQGQVYETQY
TRBV20-1	TRBJ1-4	SARRGEGNEKLF
TRBV7-3	TRBJ1-1	ASSLGQGYTEAF
TRBV7-9	TRBJ2-2	ASDRDPNTGELF
TRBV12-5	TRBJ2-7	ASGLVRTGNYTSYEQY
TRBV5-1	TRBJ2-5	ASSPNSWGETQY
TRBV7-3	TRBJ2-7	ASSRGPPYEQY
TRBV20-1	TRBJ2-1	SASGSSYNEQF
TRBV7-3	TRBJ1-1	ASSLIAGANTEAF
TRBV12-3/TRBV12-4	TRBJ1-6	ASSSSLFSLSSPLH
TRBV12-3/TRBV12-4	TRBJ2-7	ASSRSRGRDYEQY
TRBV28	TRBJ2-1	ASGTGRLNEQF
TRBV12-3/TRBV12-4	TRBJ2-5	ASSFEGGSQETQY
TRBV12-3/TRBV12-4	TRBJ2-1	ASSWGGREQF
TRBV29-1	TRBJ2-1	SVGQDSYNEQF
TRBV5-1	TRBJ2-2	ASSLARGGQLNTGELF
TRBV20-1	TRBJ2-5	SARKRFQETQY
TRBV3-1	TRBJ1-5	ASSQDRTQPQH
TRBV4-2	TRBJ2-2	ASSQVRPWDTGELF
TRBV6-5	TRBJ1-6	ASSYPADSNHSPLH
TRBV20-1	TRBJ2-5	SARDTQGLETQY
TRBV7-9	TRBJ2-7	ASSPGTRSYEQY
TRBV28	TRBJ2-1	ASSLYSAGGNEQF
TRBV4-1	TRBJ2-3	ASSIPGPGLDTQY
TRBV29-1	TRBJ1-1	SVGGTLNTEAF
TRBV12-3/TRBV12-4	TRBJ2-2	ASSINRGLAAPGELF
TRBV2	TRBJ2-2	ASSDLTSGTGELF
TRBV20-1	TRBJ2-1	SAALGQWVLNEQF
TRBV20-1	TRBJ1-6	SARGVEDSPLH
TRBV29-1	TRBJ2-5	SVRVAGEETQY
TRBV10-3	TRBJ2-3	AISNRDSDTDTQY
TRBV9	TRBJ2-7	ASSVNPRYEQY